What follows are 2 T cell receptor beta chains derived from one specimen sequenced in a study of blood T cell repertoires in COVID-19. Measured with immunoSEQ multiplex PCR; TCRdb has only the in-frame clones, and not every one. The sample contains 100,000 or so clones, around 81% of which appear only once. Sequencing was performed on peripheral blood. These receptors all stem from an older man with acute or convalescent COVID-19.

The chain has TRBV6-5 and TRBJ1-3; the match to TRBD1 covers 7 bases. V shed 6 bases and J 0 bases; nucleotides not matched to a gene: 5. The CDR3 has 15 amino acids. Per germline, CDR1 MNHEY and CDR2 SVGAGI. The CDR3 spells CASSNRGRSGNTIYF. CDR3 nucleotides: TGTGCCAGCAGCAACAGGGGCCGCTCTGGAAACACCATATATTTT.

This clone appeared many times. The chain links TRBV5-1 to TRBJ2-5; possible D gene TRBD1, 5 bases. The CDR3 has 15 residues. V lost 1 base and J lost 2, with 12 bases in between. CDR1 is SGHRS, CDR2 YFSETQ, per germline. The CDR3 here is CASSLPQGTQETQYF. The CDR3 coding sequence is TGCGCCAGCAGCTTGCCCCAGGGAACGCAAGAGACCCAGTACTTC.